A selection of T cell receptor beta chains follows, all from one sample in a study of response to subunit inactivated influenza vaccine. TCRdb reprocessed the RT-PCR reads with MiXCR, giving one entry per CDR3 protein. The sample lists 500,000 to 650,000 distinct CDR3 sequences; 6% to 9% were seen once. This specimen was PBMCs from blood, taken 23 to 25 months after vaccination. Receptors originate from a man between 50 and 69 years old who received an inactivated influenza vaccine. Both conserved end residues are part of each CDR3. A D gene is named only where the DNA matches it firmly. Expanded clones are given a class, and other clones once, few, many or no size at all.

CDR3 length: 16
V gene: TRBV12-3/TRBV12-4
D gene: TRBD1
J gene: TRBJ2-2
clone size: few
CDR3 protein: CASSLAGGKNTGELFF
CDR3 DNA: TGTGCCAGCAGTTTAGCAGGGGGCAAGAACACCGGGGAGCTGTTTTTT

CDR3 length: 15
V gene: TRBV10-3
D gene: TRBD1
J gene: TRBJ1-3
clone size: many
CDR3 protein: CAISPQGSTGNTIYF
CDR3 DNA: TGTGCCATCAGCCCACAGGGGAGTACCGGAAACACCATATATTTT

CDR3 length: 15
V gene: TRBV6-2/TRBV6-3
D gene: -
J gene: TRBJ2-3
clone size: few
CDR3 protein: CASRTQGPTIYTQYF
CDR3 DNA: TGTGCCAGCAGAACTCAGGGGCCTACGATCTATACGCAGTATTTT

CDR3 length: 14
V gene: TRBV24-1
D gene: -
J gene: TRBJ1-1
clone size: few
CDR3 protein: CATPLECGVTEAFF
CDR3 DNA: TGTGCCACCCCCCTTGAATGTGGGGTTACTGAAGCTTTCTTT

CDR3 length: 16
V gene: TRBV5-6
D gene: TRBD2
J gene: TRBJ2-5
clone size: -
CDR3 protein: CASRSLAGDPQETQYF
CDR3 DNA: TGTGCCAGCAGATCGCTAGCGGGGGATCCCCAAGAGACCCAGTACTTC

CDR3 length: 12
V gene: TRBV20-1
D gene: -
J gene: TRBJ1-2
clone size: few
CDR3 protein: CSADSSFYGYTF
CDR3 DNA: TGCAGTGCAGACAGCTCCTTCTATGGCTACACCTTC

CDR3 length: 18
V gene: TRBV4-2
D gene: TRBD1
J gene: TRBJ2-1
clone size: many
CDR3 protein: CASSQGAPWLTGGNEQFF
CDR3 DNA: TGTGCCAGCAGCCAAGGAGCTCCTTGGCTCACAGGGGGCAATGAGCAGTTCTTC

CDR3 length: 14
V gene: TRBV28
D gene: -
J gene: TRBJ1-5
clone size: few
CDR3 protein: CASSFSQYNQPQHF
CDR3 DNA: TGTGCCAGCAGTTTCTCTCAGTACAATCAGCCCCAGCATTTT

CDR3 length: 15
V gene: TRBV3-1
D gene: TRBD1
J gene: TRBJ2-3
clone size: -
CDR3 protein: CASSQDPGQGATQYF
CDR3 DNA: TGTGCCAGCAGCCAGGATCCGGGACAGGGAGCTACGCAGTATTTT

CDR3 length: 13
V gene: TRBV12-3/TRBV12-4
D gene: TRBD1
J gene: TRBJ1-5
clone size: many
CDR3 protein: CASSRGQNQPQHF
CDR3 DNA: TGTGCCAGCAGTCGGGGACAGAATCAGCCCCAGCATTTT

CDR3 length: 16
V gene: TRBV20-1
D gene: -
J gene: TRBJ1-6
clone size: -
CDR3 protein: CSATGPARIYNSPLHF
CDR3 DNA: TGCAGTGCGACGGGACCAGCCCGGATCTATAATTCACCCCTCCACTTT

CDR3 length: 14
V gene: TRBV6-2/TRBV6-3
D gene: -
J gene: TRBJ1-1
clone size: few
CDR3 protein: CASTTQEMNTEAFF
CDR3 DNA: TGTGCCAGCACCACACAGGAGATGAACACTGAAGCTTTCTTT

CDR3 length: 12
V gene: TRBV30
D gene: -
J gene: TRBJ1-6
clone size: -
CDR3 protein: CAWSVPPGTIYF
CDR3 DNA: TGTGCCTGGAGTGTACCCCCCGGGACCATCTACTTT

CDR3 length: 13
V gene: TRBV10-2
D gene: -
J gene: TRBJ1-1
clone size: few
CDR3 protein: CASSIQSNTEAFF
CDR3 DNA: TGCGCCAGCAGTATACAGAGTAACACTGAAGCTTTCTTT

CDR3 length: 15
V gene: TRBV28
D gene: TRBD1
J gene: TRBJ2-2
clone size: few
CDR3 protein: CASRETGANTGELFF
CDR3 DNA: TGTGCCAGCAGGGAGACAGGGGCTAACACCGGGGAGCTGTTTTTT

CDR3 length: 14
V gene: TRBV20-1
D gene: -
J gene: TRBJ2-1
clone size: -
CDR3 protein: CSARVPVAVNEQFF
CDR3 DNA: TGCAGTGCTAGAGTGCCTGTCGCGGTAAATGAGCAGTTCTTC

CDR3 length: 13
V gene: TRBV9
D gene: -
J gene: TRBJ1-5
clone size: many
CDR3 protein: CASSVAEGEPQHF
CDR3 DNA: TGTGCCAGCAGCGTAGCGGAGGGGGAGCCCCAGCATTTT

CDR3 length: 15
V gene: TRBV12-3/TRBV12-4
D gene: -
J gene: TRBJ2-4
clone size: many
CDR3 protein: CASSLPSRRGDIQYF
CDR3 DNA: TGTGCCAGCAGTTTACCTTCCAGACGTGGAGACATTCAGTACTTC

CDR3 length: 14
V gene: TRBV12-3/TRBV12-4
D gene: -
J gene: TRBJ1-3
clone size: many
CDR3 protein: CASRSYGPGNTIYF
CDR3 DNA: TGTGCCAGCAGGAGTTATGGGCCTGGAAACACCATATATTTT

CDR3 length: 13
V gene: TRBV2
D gene: -
J gene: TRBJ2-5
clone size: -
CDR3 protein: CASSAGGLKTQYF
CDR3 DNA: TGTGCCAGCAGCGCAGGGGGGTTGAAGACCCAGTACTTC

CDR3 length: 13
V gene: TRBV10-3
D gene: -
J gene: TRBJ2-7
clone size: many
CDR3 protein: CAISVTGYHEQYF
CDR3 DNA: TGTGCCATCAGTGTCACAGGGTACCACGAGCAGTACTTC

CDR3 length: 13
V gene: TRBV7-8
D gene: -
J gene: TRBJ1-2
clone size: -
CDR3 protein: CASSPRLDYGYTF
CDR3 DNA: TGTGCCAGCAGCCCCAGGTTGGACTATGGCTACACCTTC

CDR3 length: 15
V gene: TRBV30
D gene: -
J gene: TRBJ2-1
clone size: few
CDR3 protein: CAQNARRQGGYEQFF
CDR3 DNA: TGTGCCCAAAACGCAAGACGACAGGGAGGATATGAGCAGTTCTTC

CDR3 length: 12
V gene: TRBV20-1
D gene: -
J gene: TRBJ1-3
clone size: few
CDR3 protein: CSASSAGNTIYF
CDR3 DNA: TGCAGTGCTAGTTCAGCTGGAAACACCATATATTTT

CDR3 length: 13
V gene: TRBV20-1
D gene: -
J gene: TRBJ2-3
clone size: few
CDR3 protein: CSARWAFTDTQYF
CDR3 DNA: TGCAGTGCTAGATGGGCATTCACAGATACGCAGTATTTT

CDR3 length: 16
V gene: TRBV7-3
D gene: TRBD2
J gene: TRBJ2-5
clone size: few
CDR3 protein: CASSLNPLAGQETQYF
CDR3 DNA: TGTGCCAGCAGCTTAAACCCACTAGCGGGTCAAGAGACCCAGTACTTC

CDR3 length: 14
V gene: TRBV20-1
D gene: TRBD2
J gene: TRBJ2-3
clone size: -
CDR3 protein: CSEDSGRVADTQYF
CDR3 DNA: TGCAGTGAAGATAGCGGGAGGGTGGCAGATACGCAGTATTTT

CDR3 length: 11
V gene: TRBV20-1
D gene: -
J gene: TRBJ2-3
clone size: -
CDR3 protein: CSAMIPDTQYF
CDR3 DNA: TGCAGTGCTATGATCCCAGATACGCAGTATTTT

CDR3 length: 15
V gene: TRBV12-3/TRBV12-4
D gene: TRBD2
J gene: TRBJ2-7
clone size: -
CDR3 protein: CASSRGAGTSYEQYF
CDR3 DNA: TGTGCCAGCAGCCGCGGAGCGGGAACCTCCTACGAGCAGTACTTC

CDR3 length: 14
V gene: TRBV6-1
D gene: TRBD2
J gene: TRBJ2-5
clone size: many
CDR3 protein: CASSPPGAGETQYF
CDR3 DNA: TGTGCCAGCAGCCCGCCCGGAGCGGGGGAGACCCAGTACTTC

CDR3 length: 16
V gene: TRBV20-1
D gene: TRBD2
J gene: TRBJ2-3
clone size: many
CDR3 protein: CSARSHETSRTDTQYF
CDR3 DNA: TGCAGTGCTAGGTCCCACGAGACTAGCCGCACAGATACGCAGTATTTT

CDR3 length: 13
V gene: TRBV20-1
D gene: TRBD2
J gene: TRBJ2-1
clone size: few
CDR3 protein: CSALAVSYNEQFF
CDR3 DNA: TGCAGTGCCCTAGCGGTCTCCTACAATGAGCAGTTCTTC

CDR3 length: 14
V gene: TRBV4-3
D gene: -
J gene: TRBJ2-7
clone size: few
CDR3 protein: CASSQDSYSGEQYF
CDR3 DNA: TGCGCCAGCAGCCAAGACTCTTATAGTGGCGAGCAGTACTTC

CDR3 length: 16
V gene: TRBV24-1
D gene: TRBD2
J gene: TRBJ2-1
clone size: few
CDR3 protein: CATSDPSGRDYNEQFF
CDR3 DNA: TGTGCCACCAGTGATCCCAGCGGGAGGGACTACAATGAGCAGTTCTTC

CDR3 length: 17
V gene: TRBV7-2
D gene: TRBD1
J gene: TRBJ2-6
clone size: -
CDR3 protein: CASSPQGGYSGANVLTF
CDR3 DNA: TGTGCCAGCAGCCCCCAAGGGGGCTACTCTGGGGCCAACGTCCTGACTTTC

CDR3 length: 14
V gene: TRBV20-1
D gene: -
J gene: TRBJ2-7
clone size: few
CDR3 protein: CSAAAHYPSYEQYF
CDR3 DNA: TGCAGTGCCGCGGCCCACTACCCCAGCTACGAGCAGTACTTC

CDR3 length: 12
V gene: TRBV25-1
D gene: -
J gene: TRBJ2-1
clone size: many
CDR3 protein: CASSVSSYEQFF
CDR3 DNA: TGTGCCAGCAGTGTTAGCAGCTATGAGCAGTTCTTC

CDR3 length: 16
V gene: TRBV3-1
D gene: -
J gene: TRBJ1-3
clone size: -
CDR3 protein: CDSSQATGPSGNTIYF
CDR3 DNA: TGTGACAGCAGCCAAGCCACAGGGCCCTCTGGAAACACCATATATTTT

CDR3 length: 15
V gene: TRBV7-2
D gene: TRBD1
J gene: TRBJ2-2
clone size: few
CDR3 protein: CASSWGQGSTGELFF
CDR3 DNA: TGTGCCAGCAGCTGGGGACAGGGAAGTACCGGGGAGCTGTTTTTT

CDR3 length: 12
V gene: TRBV30
D gene: -
J gene: TRBJ1-2
clone size: few
CDR3 protein: CAWVQGNYGYTF
CDR3 DNA: TGTGCCTGGGTCCAGGGTAACTATGGCTACACCTTC

CDR3 length: 16
V gene: TRBV20-1
D gene: -
J gene: TRBJ1-5
clone size: -
CDR3 protein: CSASTLDRRSNQPQHF
CDR3 DNA: TGCAGTGCTAGTACACTAGACAGGCGTAGCAATCAGCCCCAGCATTTT

CDR3 length: 14
V gene: TRBV27
D gene: TRBD1
J gene: TRBJ1-2
clone size: few
CDR3 protein: CASKFIGQGSGYTF
CDR3 DNA: TGTGCCAGTAAGTTTATCGGACAGGGCAGCGGCTACACCTTC

CDR3 length: 15
V gene: TRBV28
D gene: -
J gene: TRBJ2-3
clone size: -
CDR3 protein: CASSSWGTYTDTQYF
CDR3 DNA: TGTGCCAGCAGTTCTTGGGGGACTTACACAGATACGCAGTATTTT

CDR3 length: 12
V gene: TRBV11-2
D gene: TRBD1
J gene: TRBJ1-2
clone size: few
CDR3 protein: CASSFPTGNYTF
CDR3 DNA: TGTGCCAGCAGCTTCCCGACAGGGAACTACACCTTC

CDR3 length: 13
V gene: TRBV30
D gene: -
J gene: TRBJ2-7
clone size: few
CDR3 protein: CAWSVLNSYEQYF
CDR3 DNA: TGTGCCTGGAGTGTACTCAATTCCTACGAGCAGTACTTC

CDR3 length: 12
V gene: TRBV29-1
D gene: -
J gene: TRBJ2-2
clone size: few
CDR3 protein: CSVVRGTGELFF
CDR3 DNA: TGCAGCGTTGTTCGGGGGACCGGGGAGCTGTTTTTT

CDR3 length: 13
V gene: TRBV5-1
D gene: -
J gene: TRBJ2-5
clone size: many
CDR3 protein: CASSLDVQETQYF
CDR3 DNA: TGCGCCAGCAGCTTGGATGTGCAAGAGACCCAGTACTTC

CDR3 length: 13
V gene: TRBV10-3
D gene: TRBD1
J gene: TRBJ1-5
clone size: -
CDR3 protein: CAIGRQGDQPQHF
CDR3 DNA: TGTGCCATCGGGAGACAGGGGGATCAGCCCCAGCATTTT

CDR3 length: 16
V gene: TRBV28
D gene: TRBD2
J gene: TRBJ2-1
clone size: few
CDR3 protein: CASSLVGSGRVDEQFF
CDR3 DNA: TGTGCCAGCAGTTTAGTTGGTAGCGGGAGGGTCGATGAGCAGTTCTTC

CDR3 length: 16
V gene: TRBV7-3
D gene: -
J gene: TRBJ2-2
clone size: -
CDR3 protein: CASSPGGAANTGELFF
CDR3 DNA: TGTGCCAGCAGCCCAGGGGGGGCAGCTAACACCGGGGAGCTGTTTTTT

CDR3 length: 12
V gene: TRBV29-1
D gene: -
J gene: TRBJ2-1
clone size: -
CDR3 protein: CSVGSAGNEQFF
CDR3 DNA: TGCAGCGTCGGTAGCGCGGGCAATGAGCAGTTCTTC